This passage covers 9 T cell receptor beta chains from one sample sequenced in a study of beta chain features in type 1 diabetes. Isolated RNA was reverse transcribed in full, so expressed TCRB transcripts were sequenced. Sequencing used immunoSEQ multiplex PCR; TCRdb keeps in-frame clones, though not all of them. The sample yields about 200,000 clones, about 11% seen once. Sequenced input: central memory CD4+ T cells from blood. The receptors were sampled from a man younger than 30 in good health.

This clone has just a few counts. V gene TRBV7-9 combines with J gene TRBJ2-3; 7 bases line up with TRBD2. Germline loops: CDR1 SEHNR, CDR2 FQNEAQ (reference sequence). The CDR3 is 13 amino acids. V shed 8 bases and J 5 bases; nucleotides not matched to a gene: 7. The DNA for the CDR3 is TGTGCCAGCCTAGGACTAGACGGAGATACGCAGTATTTT. Translated, it gives CASLGLDGDTQYF.

This sequence joins TRBV5-1 and TRBJ2-1; 8 positions match TRBD2. In germline, CDR1 is SGHRS, CDR2 YFSETQ. The CDR3 runs to 15 residues. The V gene end was trimmed by 1 base and the J gene end by 5 bases; junction bases not matched to a gene: 5. The CDR3 sequence: CASSLPLAVHNEQFF. The CDR3 DNA reads as TGCGCCAGCAGCTTGCCACTAGCGGTACACAATGAGCAGTTCTTC.

The chain combines TRBV9 with TRBJ1-3; 7 bases agree with TRBD1. With V trimmed by 5 bases and J by 2 bases, 4 bases remained unmatched. Looked up from germline, CDR1 is SGDLS and CDR2 is YYNGEE. This CDR3 has 14 residues. CDR3 region: CASSSGTAGNTIYF. CDR3 coding DNA: TGTGCCAGCAGTTCCGGGACAGCTGGAAACACCATATATTTT.

The CDR3 protein is CASSTDSGRGGYEQYF. As DNA, the CDR3 is TGTGCCAGCAGCACCGATAGCGGGAGAGGGGGGTACGAGCAGTACTTC. The chain links TRBV7-2 to TRBJ2-5, with 9 bases lining up with TRBD2. The J call could be wrong; TRBJ2-7 is a better fit for the DNA end. Germline V gene sequence: CDR1 SGHTA, CDR2 FQGNSA. This CDR3 has 16 amino acids.

The chain recombines TRBV2 with TRBJ1-2; weak D call: TRBD1 (6 bases). In germline, CDR1 is SNHLY, CDR2 FYNNEI. Trimming cost V 9 bases and J 0 bases, with 11 bases left between them. The CDR3 is made up of 13 amino acids. The CDR3: CARRTESNYGYTF. The CDR3 bases are TGTGCCAGAAGGACAGAGTCTAACTATGGCTACACCTTC.

The chain uses TRBV5-4 and TRBJ2-3; TRBD1 might be the D (5 bases). Germline V lookup: CDR1 SGHNT, CDR2 YYREEE (reference sequence). This CDR3 has 13 residues. The V and J ends lost 4 bases and 1 base respectively, with 7 bases between them. The CDR3 reads CASSLTGTDTQYF. The DNA for the CDR3 is TGTGCCAGCAGCCTGACAGGCACAGATACGCAGTATTTT.

V gene TRBV18 combines with J gene TRBJ2-2; 10 nucleotides match TRBD2. Trimming at V came to 0 bases and at J to 7 bases, leaving 2 bases not matched to a gene. Germline CDR1 reads KGHSH; CDR2 reads LQKENI. The CDR3 loop spans 15 amino acids. Here the CDR3 DNA reads TGTGCCAGCTCACCACCTAGCGGGAGGAGCGGGGAGCTGTTTTTT. It encodes CASSPPSGRSGELFF.

There are many counts of this clone. The same CDR3 also results from other DNA sequences found in this sample. This chain links TRBV29-1 with TRBJ2-3; D perhaps matches TRBD1 (5 bases). The germline V gene has CDR1 SQVTM and CDR2 ANQGSEA. The CDR3 loop spans 13 amino acids. V was cut by 7 bases and J by 4 bases, with 15 bases left in between. The CDR3 is CSGRRGAADTQYF. In DNA, the CDR3 is TGCAGCGGTCGCCGTGGGGCCGCAGATACGCAGTATTTT.

This clone was counted only a few times. The genes are TRBV7-9 and TRBJ2-1, with 11 nucleotides matching TRBD2. Germline CDR1 is SEHNR and CDR2 is FQNEAQ (reference sequence). The CDR3 is 18 residues long. Trimming removed 5 bases from V and 6 bases from J; junction bases left unmatched: 15. The CDR3 sequence is CASSPTNQGLAGLNEQFF. CDR3 nucleotide sequence: TGTGCCAGCAGCCCAACTAACCAAGGACTAGCGGGTCTCAATGAGCAGTTCTTC.